The 20 T cell receptor beta chains below were found in one sample sequenced in a study of T cell responses to AZD1222 COVID-19 vaccine. Produced via immunoSEQ multiplex PCR; TCRdb's table is partial and in-frame only. Of over 95,000 clones in the sample, roughly nine tenths were seen once. The source was peripheral blood, collected on day 0 of AZD1222 vaccination. These receptors were collected from an adult in good health.

This sequence joins TRBV4-3 and TRBJ2-7; D possibly corresponds to TRBD1 (5 bases). Trimming removed 0 bases at V and 4 bases at J, with 31 bases between. This CDR3 region has 21 residues. Germline V gene sequence: CDR1 LGHNA, CDR2 YSLEER. Here the CDR3 reads CASSQDWGGYRVFGRGYEQYF. The DNA of the CDR3 is TGCGCCAGCAGCCAAGATTGGGGCGGCTACCGGGTATTTGGACGTGGATACGAGCAGTACTTC.

This rearrangement joins TRBV6-6 to TRBJ1-4, with TRBD1 matching over 8 bases. Trimming removed 7 bases from V and 7 bases from J; junction bases left unmatched: 2. From germline, CDR1 is MNHNY and CDR2 SVGAGI (reference sequence). The CDR3 extends over 12 amino acids. The CDR3 loop is CASKTGVEKLFF. CDR3 in DNA: TGTGCCAGCAAGACAGGGGTTGAAAAACTGTTTTTT.

The genes are TRBV4-1 and TRBJ1-5; D is uncertain. CDR1 and CDR2 (germline): MGHRA, YSYEKL. The CDR3 length is 14 residues. The V end was cut by 3 bases, the J end by 5 bases, with 11 bases between. CDR3 sequence (DNA): TGCGCCAGCAGCCACCGGGAAGGCGATCAGCCCCAGCATTTT. Its protein is CASSHREGDQPQHF.

The chain has TRBV11-2 and TRBJ1-1; tentative D call: TRBD1 (6 bases). The length of the CDR3 is 12 residues. Deletions cut 1 base from V and 11 bases from J, with 11 bases between. Germline V lookup: CDR1 SGHAT, CDR2 FQNNGV. CDR3 nucleotide sequence: TGTGCCAGCAGCTTAGCGACAGGTGGGGCTTTCTTT. It yields the protein CASSLATGGAFF.

The CDR3 DNA reads as TGTGCCAGCAGCTACCGGCCCCCCTACGAGCAGTACTTC. Translating gives CASSYRPPYEQYF. This rearrangement joins TRBV11-1 to TRBJ2-7; D is unresolved. Germline values: CDR1 SGHAT, CDR2 FQDESV (reference sequence). Trimming removed 4 bases at V and 2 bases at J, with 9 bases between. This CDR3 is built from 13 residues.

The chain uses TRBV13 and TRBJ2-3, with 12 bases lining up with TRBD2. CDR3 size: 17 residues. V was pared by 3 bases and J by 6 bases, with 10 bases of the junction left unmatched. Germline V gene sequence: CDR1 PRHDT, CDR2 FYEKMQ (reference sequence). CDR3 sequence reads: CASSFPSSGGAGDTQYF. As DNA, the CDR3 is TGTGCCAGCAGCTTCCCTTCTAGCGGGGGGGCCGGGGATACGCAGTATTTT.

V usage is TRBV4-2 and J usage is TRBJ1-2, with D tentatively TRBD1 (5 bases). V was pared by 4 bases and J by 0 bases, with 15 bases between. CDR3 length: 16 residues. Germline V CDR1 and CDR2: LGHNA, YNFKEQ. CDR3: CASSRPVQGSNYGYTF. The CDR3 nucleotides read TGTGCCAGCAGCCGACCCGTTCAGGGATCTAACTATGGCTACACCTTC.

CDR3 in amino acids: CASSQGWETQYF. The CDR3 coding sequence is TGTGCCAGTAGTCAGGGGTGGGAGACCCAGTACTTC. The chain carries TRBV19 and TRBJ2-5, with D possibly being TRBD1 (6 bases). Germline V gives CDR1 LNHDA, CDR2 SQIVND (reference sequence). With 5 bases removed from V and 5 bases from J, the gap between germline ends came to 9 bases. The CDR3 consists of 12 residues.

This clone was recorded once. This chain uses TRBV3-1 (or the pseudogene TRBV3-2) with TRBJ1-2; D may be TRBD1 (5 bases). CDR3 length equals 14 residues. Germline values: CDR1 LGHDT, CDR2 YNNKEL (reference sequence). V was cut by 6 bases and J by 5 bases, with 16 bases left in between. The CDR3 sequence: CASSRGAPGYGYTF. CDR3 DNA sequence: TGTGCCAGCAGTCGCGGGGCCCCTGGGTATGGCTACACCTTC.

This clone has a handful of counts. The CDR3 protein is CATGLLDTEAFF. The CDR3 DNA sequence: TGTGCCACCGGGCTTCTGGACACTGAAGCTTTCTTT. The V call is TRBV15, the J call TRBJ1-1; the D is unclear. The CDR3 sequence is 12 residues long. From germline, CDR1 is LNHNV and CDR2 YYDKDF (reference sequence). The germline V and J ends were trimmed by 8 bases and 3 bases, with 10 bases remaining between them.

The chain is built from TRBV6-5 and TRBJ1-1; D not certain. The CDR3 length is 11 residues. Germline CDR1 MNHEY, CDR2 SVGAGI. The ends were cut back, 4 bases at V and 2 bases at J, with 2 bases in the middle. The DNA for the CDR3 is TGTGCCAGCAGTTCCAACACTGAAGCTTTCTTT. Its translation: CASSSNTEAFF.

The rearrangement uses TRBV5-1 and TRBJ2-7; a possible D gene is TRBD2 (5 bases). This CDR3 contains 15 residues. Germline lookup yields CDR1 SGHRS and CDR2 YFSETQ. Trimming cost V 0 bases and J 4 bases, with 14 bases left between them. CDR3 amino acids: CASSLESGVHYEQYF. CDR3 nucleotides: TGCGCCAGCAGCTTGGAGTCCGGGGTCCATTACGAGCAGTACTTC.

The V call is TRBV9, the J call TRBJ2-2; D is unclear. CDR3 size: 13 residues. Germline-derived CDR1 and CDR2 are SGDLS and YYNGEE. The germline V and J ends were trimmed by 0 bases and 4 bases, with 4 bases remaining between them. The CDR3 sequence is CASSVAFTGELFF. CDR3 nucleotide sequence: TGTGCCAGCAGCGTAGCCTTCACCGGGGAGCTGTTTTTT.

The rearrangement uses TRBV11-2 and TRBJ2-3; D is perhaps TRBD1 or TRBD2 (6 bases each). The CDR3 runs 15 residues. CDR1 is SGHAT and CDR2 is FQNNGV in the germline V gene. V dropped 5 bases and J dropped 2 bases, with 14 bases sitting between them. The CDR3 is CASSPRGTITDTQYF. CDR3 bases: TGTGCCAGCAGCCCTCGGGGGACAATCACAGATACGCAGTATTTT.

This chain links TRBV7-3 with TRBJ1-2; D not certain. The CDR3 spans 9 residues. CDR1 and CDR2 (germline): SGHTA, FQGTGA. Trimming removed 4 bases from V and 8 bases from J, with 2 bases in between. CDR3 residues: CASSSGYTF. For the CDR3, the DNA is TGTGCCAGCAGCTCGGGCTACACCTTC.

The chain has TRBV19 and TRBJ2-2, with TRBD1 matching 9 bases. J was trimmed by 7 bases and V by 7 bases; bases with no gene match: 19. This CDR3 is built from 18 residues. Germline V CDR1 and CDR2: LNHDA, SQIVND (reference sequence). CDR3 amino acids: CASNPTGTGCLGSGELFF. CDR3 nucleotides: TGTGCCAGTAACCCAACGGGGACAGGGTGCTTGGGGAGCGGGGAGCTGTTTTTT. Variable domain in full (rest from reference TRBV19 and TRBJ2-2): DGGITQSPKYLFRKEGQNVTLSCEQNLNHDAMYWYRQDPGQGLRLIYYSQIVNDFQKGDIAEGYSVSREKKESFPLTVTSAQKNPTAFYLCASNPTGTGCLGSGELFFGEGSRLTVL.

The gene calls are TRBV10-3 and TRBJ2-7; 9 bases map to TRBD1. The CDR3 is made up of 16 amino acids. J was trimmed by 2 bases and V by 0 bases; bases with no gene match: 5. Germline lookup yields CDR1 ENHRY and CDR2 SYGVKD. The CDR3: CAISESGTGLTYEQYF. In DNA form, the CDR3 reads TGTGCCATCAGTGAGTCCGGGACAGGGCTAACCTACGAGCAGTACTTC.

The chain recombines TRBV2 with TRBJ2-5, with a tentative D call TRBD2 (5 bases). The CDR3 is 13 amino acids. Germline values: CDR1 SNHLY, CDR2 FYNNEI. V lost 1 base and J 5 bases, leaving 8 bases between the germline ends. DNA for the CDR3: TGTGCCAGCAGTGAAGAAACGGGGGAGACCCAGTACTTC. It codes for CASSEETGETQYF.

The V gene is TRBV4-1, the J gene TRBJ2-5; TRBD2 agrees at 11 bases. Germline CDR1 and CDR2: MGHRA and YSYEKL. This CDR3 is built from 14 residues. The trim removed 4 bases at V and 13 bases at J, leaving 11 bases unmatched. The CDR3 bases are TGCGCCAGCAGCCCCCAACTAGCGGGGGAGACACGGTACTTC. Translation gives CASSPQLAGETRYF.

This chain links TRBV14 with TRBJ1-2; 7 nucleotides agree with TRBD1. The CDR3 has 13 amino acids. Germline V gene lookup returns CDR1 SGHDN and CDR2 FVKESK. J was trimmed by 13 bases and V by 0 bases; bases with no gene match: 8. This CDR3 reads CASSQDLGQAGTF. The CDR3 DNA reads TGTGCCAGCAGCCAAGATCTCGGACAGGCAGGCACCTTC. Full variable domain (outside the CDR3, taken from reference TRBV14 and TRBJ1-2): EAGVTQFPSHSVIEKGQTVTLRCDPISGHDNLYWYRRVMGKEIKFLLHFVKESKQDESGMPNNRFLAERTGGTYSTLKVQPAELEDSGVYFCASSQDLGQAGTFGSGTRLTVV.